This T cell receptor beta chain appears in the sequencing data of a study of T cell responses to AZD1222 COVID-19 vaccine. Study-level information: Second-dose schedules of about 4 or about 12 weeks were combined.

Turning to this clone: Its target is unknown.

Study-level findings and limits: Spike-specific TCRs gained breadth and depth after people received two AZD1222 doses. In a largely white British group with more females than males, clonal diversity was possibly underestimated.

Assay: immunoSEQ multiplex PCR; the TCRdb copy retains only in-frame clones and omits some. The profile shows 100,000 to 150,000 clones, about nine tenths of them singletons. Germline V lookup: CDR1 SGHRS, CDR2 YFSETQ. The V gene end was trimmed by 3 bases and the J gene end by 5 bases; junction bases not matched to a gene: 7. The CDR3 contains 15 residues. The receptor comes from an adult in good health. The chain is built from TRBV5-1 and TRBJ2-7, with 11 bases aligning to TRBD1. Sequencing was performed on peripheral blood, taken on day 0 of AZD1222 vaccination. CDR3 sequence (DNA): TGCGCCAGCAGCTGGGGGACAGGGGGAGTGAACGAGCAGTACTTC. Amino acids: CASSWGTGGVNEQYF. The full variable domain, completed using reference TRBV5-1 and TRBJ2-7, is KAGVTQTPRYLIKTRGQQVTLSCSPISGHRSVSWYQQTPGQGLQFLFEYFSETQRNKGNFPGRFSGRQFSNSRSEMNVSTLELGDSALYLCASSWGTGGVNEQYFGPGTRLTVT.